The clone carrying this T cell receptor beta chain was detected only a few times. No antigen is known for it. This sample stems from a study of response to subunit inactivated influenza vaccine. Study results and caveats: Seasonal influenza vaccination, on each occasion, was suggested by the authors to recruit few new T cells.

TCRdb itself ran the RT-PCR reads through MiXCR, one entry per CDR3 protein. This sample yields 700,000 to 800,000 distinct CDR3 sequences, of which approximately 17% are seen a single time; roughly 10% belongs to the top ten. Germline CDR1 reads DFQATT; CDR2 reads SNEGSKA (reference sequence). V trimming: 1 base; J trimming: 6 bases; junction bases outside the gene matches: 4. The CDR3 sequence is 14 residues long. This sequence joins TRBV20-1 and TRBJ2-2, with 8 positions matching TRBD1. Sequenced material: PBMCs from blood, taken 5 days after vaccination. The clonotype originates from a man aged 45 to 65 who received an inactivated influenza vaccine. CDR3: CSARGTGSPGELFF. The CDR3, as DNA: TGCAGTGCTAGAGGGACAGGGTCCCCCGGGGAGCTGTTTTTT.